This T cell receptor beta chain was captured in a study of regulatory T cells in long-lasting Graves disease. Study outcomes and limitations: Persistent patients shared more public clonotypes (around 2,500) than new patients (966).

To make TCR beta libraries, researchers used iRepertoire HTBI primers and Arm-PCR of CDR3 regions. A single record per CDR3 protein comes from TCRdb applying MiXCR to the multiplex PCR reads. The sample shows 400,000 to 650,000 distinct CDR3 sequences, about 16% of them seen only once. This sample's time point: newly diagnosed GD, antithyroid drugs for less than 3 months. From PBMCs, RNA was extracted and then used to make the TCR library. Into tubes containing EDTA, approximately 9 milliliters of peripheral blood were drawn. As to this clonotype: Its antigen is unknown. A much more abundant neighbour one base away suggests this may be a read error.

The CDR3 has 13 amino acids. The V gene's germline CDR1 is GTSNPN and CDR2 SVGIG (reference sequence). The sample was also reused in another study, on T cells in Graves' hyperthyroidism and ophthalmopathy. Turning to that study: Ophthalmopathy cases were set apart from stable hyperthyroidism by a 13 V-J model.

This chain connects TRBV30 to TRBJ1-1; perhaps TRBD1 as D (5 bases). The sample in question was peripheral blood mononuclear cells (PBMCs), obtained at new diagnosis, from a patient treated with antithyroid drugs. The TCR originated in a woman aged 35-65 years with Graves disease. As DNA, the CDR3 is TGTGTCTGGAGTCTCCGGGAAGGGGCCGAAGCTTTCTTT. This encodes CVWSLREGAEAFF.